This T cell receptor beta chain is from a study of technical replicates of blood from a few donors. The assay was immunoSEQ multiplex PCR, and TCRdb's table has in-frame clones only and misses some. This sample has around 67,000 clones, with roughly 92% found just once. Between the trimmed V and J ends, which lost 2 bases and 10 bases, there was a span of 15 bases. The CDR3 totals 14 residues. CDR1 is KGHSH and CDR2 is LQKENI in the germline V gene. The rearrangement links TRBV18 to TRBJ2-1; D is possibly TRBD2 (5 bases). The source of this sequence is a human donor in good health. Sequenced input: T cells isolated from PBMCs. The CDR3 spells CASSPSGRHLEQFF. The CDR3 DNA reads as TGTGCCAGCTCACCAAGCGGCAGGCATCTCGAGCAGTTCTTC.